One sample yielded the 8 T cell receptor beta chains listed below, sequenced in a study of cytomegalovirus exposure and HLA in healthy donors. Some clones are missing from TCRdb's copy, which holds only in-frame ones; the method was immunoSEQ multiplex PCR. Among about 98,000 clones listed, roughly 94% were seen once. Material for sequencing was PBMCs. The receptors come from a woman younger than 35 in good health and CMV-seronegative.

This sequence joins TRBV10-3 and TRBJ2-7; TRBD2 matches 10 bases. The CDR3 has 15 amino acids. J gave up 8 bases and V 2 bases, and 9 bases lay outside the gene matches. The V gene's germline CDR1 is ENHRY and CDR2 SYGVKD. As DNA, the CDR3 is TGTGCCATCAGTGAGACGACTAGCGGGTCGGACCAGCAGTACTTC. It translates to CAISETTSGSDQQYF.

The chain uses TRBV4-1 and TRBJ2-2; D is uncertain. Trimming left V 8 bases short and J 4 bases short, with 14 bases between. Germline V gives CDR1 MGHRA, CDR2 YSYEKL. The CDR3 has 14 amino acids. DNA of the CDR3: TGCGCCAGCCGTGAGGTAGCTCCCACCGGGGAGCTGTTTTTT. The encoded protein is CASREVAPTGELFF.

Written as DNA, the CDR3 is TGTGCCAGCAGCTTCGGCACAGGCACCTACGAGCAGTACTTC. Encoded protein: CASSFGTGTYEQYF. This chain connects TRBV7-8 to TRBJ2-7; a possible D gene is TRBD1 (5 bases). Germline CDR1 is SGHVS and CDR2 is FQNEAQ. The CDR3 contains 14 residues. V was trimmed by 3 bases and J by 2 bases, leaving 11 bases between them.

The CDR3 is CASSDGRGDYEQYF. CDR3 sequence (DNA): TGTGCCAGCAGCGACGGGCGGGGAGACTACGAGCAGTACTTC. This rearrangement joins TRBV9 to TRBJ2-7, with D possibly TRBD2 on 6 matching bases. V dropped 3 bases and J dropped 3 bases, with 13 bases sitting between them. CDR1 is SGDLS, CDR2 YYNGEE, per germline. The CDR3 is made up of 14 amino acids. Complete variable domain (other parts from reference TRBV9 and TRBJ2-7): DSGVTQTPKHLITATGQRVTLRCSPRSGDLSVYWYQQSLDQGLQFLIQYYNGEERAKGNILERFSAQQFPDLHSELNLSSLELGDSALYFCASSDGRGDYEQYFGPGTRLTVT.

The V and J genes are TRBV4-3 and TRBJ2-3; 9 nucleotides line up with TRBD2. V lost 0 bases and J lost 2; bases outside the gene matches: 3. CDR3 length: 16 amino acids. Germline CDR1 and CDR2: LGHNA and YSLEER. The CDR3 bases are TGCGCCAGCAGCCAAGATCGCGGGGGGGCCACAGATACGCAGTATTTT. It translates to CASSQDRGGATDTQYF.

The chain combines TRBV18 with TRBJ1-1; D gene ambiguous. The CDR3 has 14 amino acids. The germline V gene encodes CDR1 KGHSH and CDR2 LQKENI. V lost 5 bases to trimming and J lost 1 base, with 11 bases between them. The DNA for the CDR3 is TGTGCCAGCTCATTTACCCAGGAGAACACTGAAGCTTTCTTT. This translates into CASSFTQENTEAFF.

The chain uses TRBV29-1 and TRBJ2-2; a possible D gene is TRBD2 (5 bases). V shed 6 bases and J shed 4 bases, with 18 bases lying between them. This CDR3 region has 15 residues. Germline CDR1 is SQVTM and CDR2 is ANQGSEA. CDR3 DNA: TGCAGCGTCCCCTCGGGGTCGCTGAGCACCGGGGAGCTGTTTTTT. Encoded protein: CSVPSGSLSTGELFF.

The V gene is TRBV2, the J gene TRBJ1-2; possible D gene TRBD1, 5 bases. Germline-derived CDR1 and CDR2 are SNHLY and FYNNEI. The CDR3 runs to 12 residues. The ends were cut back, 3 bases at V and 9 bases at J, with 11 bases in the middle. In DNA form, the CDR3 reads TGTGCCAGCAGTGACGCGGGGGATAGCTACACCTTC. Its translation is CASSDAGDSYTF.